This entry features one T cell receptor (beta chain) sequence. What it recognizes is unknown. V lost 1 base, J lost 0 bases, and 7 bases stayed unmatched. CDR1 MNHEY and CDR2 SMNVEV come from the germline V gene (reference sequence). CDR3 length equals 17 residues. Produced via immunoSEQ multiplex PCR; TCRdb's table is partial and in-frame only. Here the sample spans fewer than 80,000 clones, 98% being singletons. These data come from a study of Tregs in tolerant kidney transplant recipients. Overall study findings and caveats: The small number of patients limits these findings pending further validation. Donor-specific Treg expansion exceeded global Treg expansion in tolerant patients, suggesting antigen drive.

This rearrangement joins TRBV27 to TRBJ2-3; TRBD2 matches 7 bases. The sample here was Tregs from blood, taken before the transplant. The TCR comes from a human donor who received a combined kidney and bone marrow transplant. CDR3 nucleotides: TGTGCCAGCAGTTTATTCGCCCGACTAGCCAGCACAGATACGCAGTATTTT. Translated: CASSLFARLASTDTQYF.